Sequencing of this T cell receptor (beta chain) was carried out in a study of blood T cell repertoires in COVID-19. On the study more broadly: Acute and convalescent COVID-19 samples came from the United States, Italy and Spain. Sources were T cells, B-cell-depleted T cells, or PBMCs; the material itself was cDNA or gDNA.

Under the authors' procedure: Nucleated cell number was recorded as an estimate derived from reference gene primer amplification. Method: immunoSEQ multiplex PCR; TCRdb's copy keeps in-frame clones and lacks some. D and trimming were read from the DNA, whereas the V and J calls and clone size are those reported in that table. The sample lists about 140,000 clones, over 60% occurring once. Germline lookup yields CDR1 LGHNA and CDR2 YNFKEQ. V shed 0 bases and J shed 5 bases, with 5 bases lying between them. This CDR3 spans 13 amino acids. Sequencing input: peripheral blood. V and J are TRBV4-2 and TRBJ1-5; unclear D gene. The receptor comes from a woman at least 80 years old with active or convalescent COVID-19. The DNA of the CDR3 is TGTGCCAGCAGCCAAGATCGGTATCAGCCCCAGCATTTT. It specifies CASSQDRYQPQHF.